The 26 T cell receptor beta chains below all came from one sample that was sequenced in a study of shared clonotypes between healthy human individuals. TCRdb's table, derived via immunoSEQ multiplex PCR, lists solely in-frame clones and lacks some. The profile shows roughly 2.1 million clones, under 95% of them singletons. CD45RO-negative CD8 cells positively selected for CCR7 made up the naive population, which excluded terminally differentiated effector memory CD45RA+ cells. The sample taken for sequencing was naive CD8+ T cells from PBMCs. The receptor source for this set is a man younger than 35 in good health. Some clones in this sample may be carry-over from other donors' samples.

Comments on this clone: A read error may produce the germline difference seen at one junction end. The chain recombines TRBV7-8 with TRBJ1-2, with a possible D match to TRBD1 (5 bases). The CDR3 has 13 residues. The germline V gene encodes CDR1 SGHVS and CDR2 FQNEAQ. The CDR3: CASSPQWGETIDF. The CDR3 DNA sequence: TGTGCCAGCAGCCCCCAATGGGGGGAGACTATTGACTTC.

Of note for this clone: This specimen includes other DNA sequences encoding the same CDR3. This rearrangement joins TRBV27 to TRBJ2-7; TRBD1 matches at 12 bases. The trim removed 6 bases at V and 1 base at J, leaving 10 bases unmatched. Per the germline V gene, CDR1 is MNHEY and CDR2 is SMNVEV (reference sequence). The CDR3 consists of 17 residues. The CDR3 sequence is CASSLLPGQGASYEQYF. The CDR3 DNA sequence: TGTGCCAGCAGCCTTCTCCCGGGACAGGGGGCATCCTACGAGCAGTACTTC.

The chain carries TRBV6-5 and TRBJ2-5, with D possibly TRBD1 on 6 matching bases. V shed 6 bases and J shed 4 bases, with 18 bases lying between them. This CDR3 is 15 amino acids long. Germline values: CDR1 MNHEY, CDR2 SVGAGI. The CDR3 coding sequence is TGTGCCAGCAGAAGCACCAGGGGCACGGCAGAGACCCAGTACTTC. Amino acid sequence: CASRSTRGTAETQYF.

The rearrangement uses TRBV28 and TRBJ1-2, with a tentative D call TRBD1 (5 bases). The CDR3 has 15 amino acids. V lost 6 bases, J lost 6 bases, and 20 bases lay in between. Germline-derived CDR1 and CDR2 are MDHEN and SYDVKM. The CDR3 sequence is CASSPITGTWDGYTF. The CDR3 DNA reads TGTGCCAGCAGCCCTATTACCGGGACCTGGGATGGCTACACCTTC.

The V call is TRBV5-1, the J call TRBJ2-7; 9 bases line up with TRBD1. Trimming took 2 bases from V and 1 from J; bases not matched to a gene: 7. CDR1 is SGHRS and CDR2 is YFSETQ in the germline V gene. The length of the CDR3 is 16 residues. The chain's CDR3 is CASSFFNRGQSYEQYF. CDR3 bases: TGCGCCAGCAGCTTTTTCAACAGGGGGCAGTCCTACGAGCAGTACTTC.

Here the CDR3 reads CASSLEQANEQFF. DNA of the CDR3: TGTGCCAGCAGCTTAGAACAGGCGAATGAGCAGTTCTTC. The V call is TRBV11-2, the J call TRBJ2-1; the D gene is possibly TRBD1 (5 bases). Germline loops: CDR1 SGHAT, CDR2 FQNNGV. CDR3 length: 13 amino acids. V dropped 0 bases and J dropped 7 bases, with 7 bases sitting between them.

Worth noting for this clone: A read error may be the cause here, since a much bigger clone is one base away. As DNA, the CDR3 is TGTGCCAGCAGTGACCCCTACGAGCAGTACTTC. Protein sequence: CASSDPYEQYF. The chain is built from TRBV6-4 and TRBJ2-7; no clear D. The CDR3 loop spans 11 amino acids. The germline CDR1 and CDR2 sequences are MRHNA and SNTAGT. V was cut by 2 bases and J by 2 bases, with 1 base left in between.

This clone was detected only once. This rearrangement joins TRBV9 to TRBJ2-1, with 9 bases aligning to TRBD2. J gave up 8 bases and V 3 bases, and 15 bases lay outside the gene matches. Germline assignment: CDR1 SGDLS and CDR2 YYNGEE. The CDR3 runs 17 residues. The CDR3 sequence is CASSARLVAGVKDEQFF. For the CDR3, the DNA is TGTGCCAGCAGCGCCCGATTGGTAGCGGGAGTGAAGGATGAGCAGTTCTTC.

The chain has TRBV2 and TRBJ2-3; D tentatively reads TRBD1 or TRBD2 (7 bases each). V dropped 3 bases and J dropped 3 bases, with 10 bases sitting between them. Per germline, CDR1 SNHLY and CDR2 FYNNEI. The CDR3 has 14 residues. The CDR3 region is CASSEQGGTDTQYF. Written as DNA, the CDR3 is TGTGCCAGCAGTGAGCAGGGGGGGACAGATACGCAGTATTTT.

In this sample, this clone turned up once. This sequence joins TRBV7-8 and TRBJ2-1; D uncertain. Germline CDR1 is SGHVS and CDR2 is FQNEAQ. The CDR3 loop spans 12 amino acids. Trimming left V 3 bases short and J 8 bases short, with 8 bases between. The CDR3 DNA sequence: TGTGCCAGCAGCTTGAGCAGCTATGAGCAGTTCTTC. Its translation: CASSLSSYEQFF.

This clone occurred a few times. The V call is TRBV29-1, the J call TRBJ1-2; no clear D gene. The germline V and J ends were trimmed by 7 bases and 8 bases, with 5 bases remaining between them. Germline V gene data show CDR1 as SQVTM and CDR2 as ANQGSEA. This CDR3 has 8 amino acids. Written as DNA, the CDR3 is TGCAGCGCCCTCGGCTACACCTTC. It translates to CSALGYTF.

This chain links TRBV19 with TRBJ2-3, with D unresolved. V lost 7 bases and J 0 bases, leaving 5 bases between the germline ends. This CDR3 contains 12 residues. Germline V gene sequence: CDR1 LNHDA, CDR2 SQIVND (reference sequence). In nucleotides, the CDR3 is TGTGCCAGTACCTTAAGCACAGATACGCAGTATTTT. Translated, it gives CASTLSTDTQYF. The full variable domain, in which reference TRBV19 and TRBJ2-3 provide the parts outside the CDR3, is DGGITQSPKYLFRKEGQNVTLSCEQNLNHDAMYWYRQDPGQGLRLIYYSQIVNDFQKGDIAEGYSVSREKKESFPLTVTSAQKNPTAFYLCASTLSTDTQYFGPGTRLTVL.

The chain is built from TRBV6-6 and TRBJ2-1; the D is unclear. Trimming removed 7 bases from V and 3 bases from J, with 19 bases in between. CDR1 and CDR2 (germline): MNHNY, SVGAGI (reference sequence). The CDR3 is 16 amino acids. The CDR3 DNA reads TGTGCCAGCACTATAAACTGGGAAGCCTTCTACAATGAGCAGTTCTTC. Encoded protein: CASTINWEAFYNEQFF.

This clone was observed a handful of times. Other nucleotide sequences in the sample specify the same CDR3. The CDR3 nucleotides read TGTGCCAGCAGTCCTAACACCGGGGAGCTGTTTTTT. Protein product: CASSPNTGELFF. The chain recombines TRBV27 with TRBJ2-2; D ambiguous. Trimming took 5 bases from V and 2 from J, leaving 3 bases between them. Germline lookup yields CDR1 MNHEY and CDR2 SMNVEV (reference sequence). CDR3 size: 12 residues.

On this clone itself: The sample holds other DNA sequences that translate to the same CDR3. The V and J genes are TRBV7-3 and TRBJ2-1, with 8 bases identical to TRBD1. The V segment lost 2 bases and the J segment 4 bases; nucleotides outside the gene matches: 4. Germline assignment: CDR1 SGHTA and CDR2 FQGTGA. This CDR3 has 15 amino acids. The CDR3 bases are TGTGCCAGCAGCTTAGGACAGGGTACTTACAATGAGCAGTTCTTC. Protein product: CASSLGQGTYNEQFF.

This clone has a single count. The DNA of the CDR3 is TGTGCCATCAGTGACTTAGGGTTGGTCTATGGCTACACCTTC. As protein: CAISDLGLVYGYTF. The chain recombines TRBV10-3 with TRBJ1-2; D ambiguous. The CDR3 is 14 amino acids. CDR1 is ENHRY and CDR2 is SYGVKD in the germline V gene. V was clipped by 3 bases and J by 4 bases, with 12 bases between them.

V is TRBV7-6 and J is TRBJ2-7; D is ambiguous. There are 14 residues in the CDR3. Trimming shortened V by 0 bases and J by 2 bases, and 8 bases separated the two germline ends. Germline CDR1 and CDR2: SGHVS and FNYEAQ. Here the CDR3 DNA reads TGTGCCAGCAGCTTAGCGCGAGCGACCTACGAGCAGTACTTC. Protein: CASSLARATYEQYF.

This chain links TRBV9 with TRBJ2-2; D unresolved. Looked up from germline, CDR1 is SGDLS and CDR2 is YYNGEE. The CDR3 is 14 residues long. V gave up 0 bases and J gave up 8 bases, with 11 bases separating them. Here the CDR3 reads CASSVAVVTGELFF. The CDR3 DNA reads TGTGCCAGCAGCGTAGCAGTAGTAACGGGGGAGCTGTTTTTT.

This chain uses TRBV27 with TRBJ2-3; D gene uncertain. There are 14 residues in the CDR3. Looked up from germline, CDR1 is MNHEY and CDR2 is SMNVEV (reference sequence). The V and J ends lost 3 bases and 5 bases respectively, with 12 bases between them. CDR3 sequence (DNA): TGTGCCAGCAGTTTCGGCCCCAGAGGAGATACGCAGTATTTT. Protein sequence: CASSFGPRGDTQYF.

With regard to this clone: Other DNA sequences in the sample encode the same CDR3. The chain employs TRBV29-1 and TRBJ1-2; D unresolved. CDR1 and CDR2 from the germline V gene are SQVTM and ANQGSEA. The CDR3 runs 11 residues. The V end was cut by 4 bases, the J end by 6 bases, with 9 bases between. The CDR3 protein is CSVVGPDGYTF. CDR3 nucleotide sequence: TGCAGCGTTGTCGGGCCGGATGGCTACACCTTC. Combining the CDR3 with reference TRBV29-1 and TRBJ1-2 gives the whole variable domain SAVISQKPSRDICQRGTSLTIQCQVDSQVTMMFWYRQQPGQSLTLIATANQGSEATYESGFVIDKFPISRPNLTFSTLTVSNMSPEDSSIYLCSVVGPDGYTFGSGTRLTVV.

The J gene is TRBJ2-1, the V gene TRBV7-9; TRBD2 aligns across 10 bases. This CDR3 is built from 15 residues. Germline V lookup: CDR1 SEHNR, CDR2 FQNEAQ (reference sequence). Losses at the gene ends were 5 bases for V and 9 bases for J; bases not matched to a gene: 10. The CDR3 protein is CASSPGDSGRIEQFF. The CDR3 nucleotides read TGTGCCAGCAGCCCGGGGGATAGCGGGAGGATTGAGCAGTTCTTC.

V gene TRBV15 combines with J gene TRBJ1-2; a weak D match, TRBD1 (5 bases). Germline V gene sequence: CDR1 LNHNV, CDR2 YYDKDF (reference sequence). This CDR3 has 13 residues. The V end was cut by 5 bases, the J end by 8 bases, with 15 bases between. The CDR3 protein is CATSQEEGRGYTF. The CDR3 DNA reads as TGTGCCACCAGCCAAGAAGAGGGGCGCGGCTACACCTTC.

This clone has a single count. The chain uses TRBV6-5 and TRBJ2-7; 9 nucleotides align to TRBD2. The CDR3 length is 16 residues. V lost 0 bases, J lost 2 bases, and 5 bases stayed unmatched. Per the germline V gene, CDR1 is MNHEY and CDR2 is SVGAGI. This CDR3 reads CASSYSIAGAPYEQYF. The CDR3 DNA is TGTGCCAGCAGTTACTCAATAGCGGGAGCCCCCTACGAGCAGTACTTC.

The J gene is TRBJ2-1, the V gene TRBV7-9; D ambiguous. V was pared by 5 bases and J by 15 bases, with 20 bases between. This CDR3 contains 13 residues. Germline CDR1 and CDR2: SEHNR and FQNEAQ (reference sequence). The CDR3 here is CASSHFSPPDLFF. CDR3 nucleotides: TGTGCCAGCAGCCATTTTTCCCCTCCGGACCTGTTCTTC.

This clone was counted a single time. The V call is TRBV9, the J call TRBJ2-3; 12 bases are a match to TRBD2. This CDR3 region has 16 residues. The V and J ends lost 3 bases and 2 bases, in that order; junction bases with no gene match: 4. Germline CDR1 is SGDLS and CDR2 is YYNGEE. CDR3 sequence: CASSALAGGTTDTQYF. CDR3 in DNA: TGTGCCAGCAGCGCCCTAGCGGGAGGGACCACAGATACGCAGTATTTT.

V and J are TRBV9 and TRBJ2-2; 11 nucleotides line up with TRBD2. CDR1 and CDR2 (germline): SGDLS, YYNGEE. The CDR3 sequence is 17 residues long. J gave up 1 base and V 1 base, and 3 bases lay outside the gene matches. CDR3 sequence (DNA): TGTGCCAGCAGCGTACCGGGACTAGCGGAGAACACCGGGGAGCTGTTTTTT. As protein: CASSVPGLAENTGELFF.